This T cell receptor beta chain was retrieved from a study of blood T cells in healthy people across ages. About the research overall: Per every two T cells, about one barcoded beta molecule was captured by template switching. Points from the study as a whole: While age rose, TCR beta diversity per million T cells dropped in a roughly linear way.

Details on this clonotype: Antigen: not known.

With 6 bases removed from V and 2 bases from J, the gap between germline ends came to 18 bases. The V gene's germline CDR1 is MNHNY and CDR2 SVGAGI (reference sequence). The CDR3 spans 16 residues. The use of a sample-barcoded 5' primer and a J-beta primer mix characterized a second PCR of roughly 6 to 11 cycles. MiXCR, run by TCRdb on the 5' RACE reads, gives a single entry per CDR3 protein. The table has 950,000 to 1,200,000 distinct CDR3 sequences, 35% to 45% seen once. The TCR originated in a man between 18 and 35 years old in good health. The chain links TRBV6-6 to TRBJ2-3; either TRBD1 or TRBD2 may supply D (6 bases each). Sequencing was performed on blood. CDR3 DNA sequence: TGTGCCAGCAGCCCCAGGGGACTCGTATCCACAGATACGCAGTATTTT. This codes for CASSPRGLVSTDTQYF.